The rows below give T cell receptor beta chains drawn from one sample of a study of T cells in Graves' hyperthyroidism and ophthalmopathy. MiXCR, run by TCRdb on the multiplex PCR reads, gives a single entry per CDR3 protein. Altogether around 390,000 distinct CDR3 sequences are present, more than 14% being singletons, with the ten largest covering 15% to 20%. The sample comprised blood. These receptors originate from a woman under 40 with Graves' ophthalmopathy. Both conserved end residues are part of each CDR3.

CDR3aa: CSVEASGGINEQFF; v_gene: TRBV29-1; len: 14
CDR3aa: CASSTTSQGGNQPQHF; v_gene: TRBV19; len: 16
CDR3aa: CASSLLSRDEKLFF; v_gene: TRBV5-1; len: 14
CDR3aa: CASSFRDRKYNSPLHF; v_gene: TRBV11-2; len: 16
CDR3aa: CATTVEGATEAFF; v_gene: TRBV10-3; len: 13
CDR3aa: CASRAATQYGYTF; v_gene: TRBV19; len: 13
CDR3aa: CASSYAGPTNSYEQYF; v_gene: TRBV6-2/TRBV6-3; len: 16
CDR3aa: CASRPLRTFYQGARGELFF; v_gene: TRBV28; len: 19
CDR3aa: CASLPEGTNEKLFF; v_gene: TRBV2; len: 14
CDR3aa: CASSQGARVYEQYF; v_gene: TRBV7-2; len: 14
CDR3aa: CSATPRTGGGWTEAFF; v_gene: TRBV20-1; len: 16
CDR3aa: CASTVSDRAEAFF; v_gene: TRBV6-1; len: 13
CDR3aa: CSARDWGGSGETQYF; v_gene: TRBV20-1; len: 15
CDR3aa: CASSSSKQGINQPQHF; v_gene: TRBV7-9; len: 16
CDR3aa: CASSYRATNTGELFF; v_gene: TRBV28; len: 15
CDR3aa: CASSEGGPRVVRYGYTF; v_gene: TRBV6-1; len: 17
CDR3aa: CASSMGLPYEQYF; v_gene: TRBV12-3/TRBV12-4; len: 13
CDR3aa: CSAAYSGGANTQYF; v_gene: TRBV20-1; len: 14
CDR3aa: CASRLGKTSTDTQYF; v_gene: TRBV6-1; len: 15
CDR3aa: CATSKYSNQPQHF; v_gene: TRBV12-3/TRBV12-4; len: 13
CDR3aa: CASRRGPIYEEQYF; v_gene: TRBV6-1; len: 14
CDR3aa: CASSYGTGTDTQYF; v_gene: TRBV6-2/TRBV6-3; len: 14
CDR3aa: CASSYDVGVMGSGYTF; v_gene: TRBV6-5; len: 16
CDR3aa: CATSRRGLTNEKLFF; v_gene: TRBV15; len: 15
CDR3aa: CASSLVSGGGYTF; v_gene: TRBV7-2; len: 13
CDR3aa: CASSPKGGANTEAFF; v_gene: TRBV7-3; len: 15
CDR3aa: CAWSAYSNRANTEAFF; v_gene: TRBV30; len: 16
CDR3aa: CASSLDSMGQGRGNYGYTF; v_gene: TRBV28; len: 19
CDR3aa: CASSVTSGGGGNNEQFF; v_gene: TRBV6-2/TRBV6-3; len: 17
CDR3aa: CAWSVGDRAGIGYTF; v_gene: TRBV30; len: 15
CDR3aa: CASSVGIEGIYEQYF; v_gene: TRBV9; len: 15
CDR3aa: CASSLGFGQPKAFF; v_gene: TRBV7-2; len: 14
CDR3aa: CASSRDRLYGYTF; v_gene: TRBV14; len: 13
CDR3aa: CASSFPRQGRNTDTQYF; v_gene: TRBV11-3; len: 17
CDR3aa: CASSEPGGGTDTQYF; v_gene: TRBV28; len: 15
CDR3aa: CASSIKWTSGDQETQYF; v_gene: TRBV7-9; len: 17
CDR3aa: CASSPPTSRVNNEQFF; v_gene: TRBV5-4; len: 16
CDR3aa: CASSVLQMNTEAFF; v_gene: TRBV2; len: 14
CDR3aa: CASSYSTRGEAFF; v_gene: TRBV6-6; len: 13
CDR3aa: CATAREFWTEAFF; v_gene: TRBV6-1; len: 13
CDR3aa: CATNPGQGNEQYF; v_gene: TRBV6-1; len: 13
CDR3aa: CASSLSGVREQYF; v_gene: TRBV6-1; len: 13
CDR3aa: CASSYNRGSGNTIYF; v_gene: TRBV2; len: 15
CDR3aa: CASSPQTADTQYF; v_gene: TRBV3-1; len: 13
CDR3aa: CASKAGDTQYF; v_gene: TRBV11-2; len: 11
CDR3aa: CASSVEGLSYNEQFF; v_gene: TRBV9; len: 15
CDR3aa: CASSPGGRGRQETQYF; v_gene: TRBV13; len: 16
CDR3aa: CASSITLTDTQYF; v_gene: TRBV5-1; len: 13
CDR3aa: CASSPRSTGNYEQYF; v_gene: TRBV18; len: 15
CDR3aa: CSATRDRARGETQYF; v_gene: TRBV20-1; len: 15
CDR3aa: CASSLEGSGRTGELFF; v_gene: TRBV11-3; len: 16
CDR3aa: CASQGGGFNEQFF; v_gene: TRBV18; len: 13
CDR3aa: CASSYSPGYGGEQYF; v_gene: TRBV6-6; len: 15
CDR3aa: CSASPPDRGSQPQHF; v_gene: TRBV20-1; len: 15
CDR3aa: CASSPTAGALPPRSNQPQHF; v_gene: TRBV27; len: 20
CDR3aa: CASSRTVTNEKLFF; v_gene: TRBV5-1; len: 14
CDR3aa: CSVARGGGPYEQYF; v_gene: TRBV20-1; len: 14
CDR3aa: CASSLVVDEKLFF; v_gene: TRBV11-2; len: 13
CDR3aa: CASSERGYSNQPQHF; v_gene: TRBV2; len: 15